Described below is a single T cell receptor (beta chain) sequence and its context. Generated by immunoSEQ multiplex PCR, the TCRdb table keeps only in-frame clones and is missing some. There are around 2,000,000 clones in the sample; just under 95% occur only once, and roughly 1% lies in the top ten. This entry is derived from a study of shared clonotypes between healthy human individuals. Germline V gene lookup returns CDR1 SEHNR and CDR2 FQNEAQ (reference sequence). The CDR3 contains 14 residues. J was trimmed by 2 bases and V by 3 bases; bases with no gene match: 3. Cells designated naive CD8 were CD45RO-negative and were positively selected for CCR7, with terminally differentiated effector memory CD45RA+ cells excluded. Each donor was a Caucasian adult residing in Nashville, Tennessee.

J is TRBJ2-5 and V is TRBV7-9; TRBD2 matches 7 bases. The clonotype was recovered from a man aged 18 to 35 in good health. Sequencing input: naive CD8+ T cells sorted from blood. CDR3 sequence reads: CASSFPGGQETQYF. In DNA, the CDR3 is TGTGCCAGCAGCTTTCCGGGGGGTCAAGAGACCCAGTACTTC.